The 32 T cell receptor beta chains below were found in one sample sequenced in a study of blood T cells in healthy people across ages. Next came a second PCR, run for 7 to 11 cycles, which used a sample-barcoded 5' primer along with a J-beta primer mix. TCRdb ran MiXCR on the 5' RACE reads and lists one entry per CDR3 protein. The sample includes about 780,000 distinct CDR3 sequences, about 42% of them seen just once. Sequences were obtained from blood. These receptors came from a man older than 75 in good health.

The chain recombines TRBV28 with TRBJ1-5; D gene unclear. The CDR3 sequence is 12 residues long. CDR1 is MDHEN and CDR2 is SYDVKM in the germline V gene. Deletions cut 6 bases from V and 4 bases from J, with 7 bases between. The CDR3 loop is CASRVANQPQHF. In DNA, the CDR3 is TGTGCCAGCAGGGTAGCGAATCAGCCCCAGCATTTT.

This chain's CDR3 is CSVDKAIDTQYF. CDR3 DNA: TGCAGCGTTGACAAGGCGATCGATACGCAGTATTTT. This chain uses TRBV29-1 with TRBJ2-3, with D unclear. Germline values: CDR1 SQVTM, CDR2 ANQGSEA. The V and J ends lost 3 bases and 6 bases respectively, with 10 bases between them. This CDR3 is 12 amino acids long.

The chain is built from TRBV4-2 and TRBJ2-2, with D possibly TRBD2 on 6 matching bases. Trimming took off 1 base at V and 1 base at J, with 10 bases between the two ends. The V gene's germline CDR1 is LGHNA and CDR2 YNFKEQ. The CDR3 covers 16 residues. The CDR3 sequence: CASSQVGSGNTGELFF. The CDR3 region has the DNA TGTGCCAGCAGCCAAGTCGGTAGCGGGAACACCGGGGAGCTGTTTTTT.

J is TRBJ2-4 and V is TRBV2, with D possibly being TRBD1 or TRBD2 (5 bases each). The J call may not be correct, given that the DNA end is closer to TRBJ2-7. The CDR3 is 16 residues long. Germline loops: CDR1 SNHLY, CDR2 FYNNEI. Written as DNA, the CDR3 is TGTGCCAGCGGGGGATCAGGGCCCTCCTTCCCTTACGAGCAGTACTTC. Translating it yields CASGGSGPSFPYEQYF.

The chain carries TRBV7-3 and TRBJ2-5; D is possibly TRBD2 (5 bases). Trimming shortened V by 5 bases and J by 5 bases, and 15 bases separated the two germline ends. Germline CDR1 reads SGHTA; CDR2 reads FQGTGA. The CDR3 loop spans 14 amino acids. The CDR3 DNA sequence: TGTGCCAGCAGCGACCAAGGAGGAATGGAGACCCAGTACTTC. As protein: CASSDQGGMETQYF.

The V and J genes are TRBV12-3 or TRBV12-4 and TRBJ1-1, with 8 bases fitting TRBD1. The V and J ends lost 7 bases and 6 bases, in that order; junction bases with no gene match: 10. This CDR3 spans 14 amino acids. CDR3 sequence reads: CASNPTGGRSEAFF. The CDR3 bases are TGTGCCAGCAACCCTACAGGGGGTAGGTCTGAAGCTTTCTTT.

The CDR3 coding sequence is TGCAGCGTTGTCGGAGGGGGCGTTAATTACAATGAGCAGTACTTC. Protein sequence: CSVVGGGVNYNEQYF. The gene calls are TRBV29-1 and TRBJ2-1, with D possibly being TRBD1 (7 bases). The end of the DNA is better explained by TRBJ2-7, so the J call may be wrong. Germline CDR1 and CDR2: SQVTM and ANQGSEA. The CDR3 has 15 residues.

The count of this clonotype is one. A much larger clonotype is one base distant, so this may be a read error. J is TRBJ1-2 and V is TRBV7-2; the D is unclear. This CDR3 has 14 residues. Germline V CDR1 and CDR2: SGHTA, FQGNSA. In DNA, the CDR3 is TGTGCCAGCACCCCCTTTGGAGCTAACTATAGCTACACCTTC. This encodes CASTPFGANYSYTF.

This clonotype was observed many times. CDR3 DNA sequence: TGTGCCAGCAGTCGCGCCTATGGCTACACCTTC. This encodes CASSRAYGYTF. J is TRBJ1-2 and V is TRBV7-2; D is unresolved. V was cut by 6 bases and J by 4 bases, with 6 bases left in between. The germline CDR1 and CDR2 sequences are SGHTA and FQGNSA. This CDR3 spans 11 amino acids.

V is TRBV11-2 and J is TRBJ2-1; 9 bases match TRBD2. Unmatched junction bases numbered 16, after V lost 2 bases and J lost 5 bases. Germline CDR1 is SGHAT and CDR2 is FQNNGV. The CDR3 is 19 amino acids. This chain's CDR3 is CASSLRGTAWTSENNEQFF. The CDR3 nucleotides are TGTGCCAGCAGCTTACGGGGGACAGCCTGGACTAGCGAGAACAATGAGCAGTTCTTC.

The table lists this clonotype with a few counts. V is TRBV10-3 and J is TRBJ2-1; TRBD2 aligns across 14 bases. CDR1 and CDR2 from the germline V gene are ENHRY and SYGVKD. Trimming at V came to 7 bases and at J to 5 bases, leaving 4 bases not matched to a gene. There are 15 residues in the CDR3. For the CDR3, the DNA is TGTGCCATCACCATGGGACTAGCGGGAGACAATGAGCAGTTCTTC. This codes for CAITMGLAGDNEQFF.

This clonotype turned up a few times. The gene calls are TRBV28 and TRBJ2-1; D is perhaps TRBD2 (7 bases). CDR1 and CDR2 (germline): MDHEN, SYDVKM. The V end lost 2 bases, the J end lost 7 bases, and 24 bases lay between the germline ends. The CDR3 totals 18 residues. The CDR3 region has the DNA TGTGCCAGCAGTTTACTCCGGGACTACCGAGGGGGGGTTAATGAGCAGTTCTTC. It translates to CASSLLRDYRGGVNEQFF. The whole variable domain, filled in from reference TRBV28 and TRBJ2-1, reads DVKVTQSSRYLVKRTGEKVFLECVQDMDHENMFWYRQDPGLGLRLIYFSYDVKMKEKGDIPEGYSVSREKKERFSLILESASTNQTSMYLCASSLLRDYRGGVNEQFFGPGTRLTVL.

This clonotype was picked up many times. This chain uses TRBV20-1 with TRBJ2-5; 9 bases match TRBD1. V shed 2 bases and J 1 base; nucleotides not matched to a gene: 2. Looked up from germline, CDR1 is DFQATT and CDR2 is SNEGSKA (reference sequence). The CDR3 is made up of 14 amino acids. In nucleotides, the CDR3 is TGCAGTGCTAGAACAGGGGGCACCCAAGAGACCCAGTACTTC. Amino acid sequence: CSARTGGTQETQYF.

The chain links TRBV10-3 to TRBJ1-2; D is perhaps TRBD1 (5 bases). Germline V gene sequence: CDR1 ENHRY, CDR2 SYGVKD. Trimming shortened V by 2 bases and J by 4 bases, and 11 bases separated the two germline ends. The CDR3 spans 14 residues. As DNA, the CDR3 is TGTGCCATCAGTGAGCCCCGACAGCCCTATGGCTACACCTTC. Amino acids: CAISEPRQPYGYTF.

The genes are TRBV10-3 and TRBJ1-2, with TRBD1 as a possible D gene (5 bases). This CDR3 is 14 amino acids long. The germline gives CDR1 ENHRY, CDR2 SYGVKD. The V and J ends lost 2 bases and 4 bases respectively, with 11 bases between them. The CDR3 loop reads CAISESGGSYGYTF. The CDR3 DNA follows: TGTGCCATCAGTGAGAGTGGGGGTTCCTATGGCTACACCTTC.

The CDR3 here is CASSLAGAKDEKLFF. CDR3 coding DNA: TGCGCCAGCAGCTTGGCCGGTGCAAAAGATGAAAAACTGTTTTTT. The V and J genes are TRBV5-1 and TRBJ1-4; no clear D gene. The V gene lost 0 bases and the J gene lost 6 bases, with 12 bases spanning the gap. CDR3 length: 15 residues. Germline V gene sequence: CDR1 SGHRS, CDR2 YFSETQ.

The chain joins TRBV11-2 to TRBJ2-2; TRBD2 is a possible D gene (6 bases). The CDR3 is 16 amino acids. Germline values: CDR1 SGHAT, CDR2 FQNNGV. The V and J ends lost 7 bases and 0 bases respectively, with 15 bases between them. CDR3 DNA: TGTGCCAGCAACCAATTGGGGGGAGCGAACACCGGGGAGCTGTTTTTT. Amino acid sequence: CASNQLGGANTGELFF.

This clonotype showed up just a few times. This chain links TRBV5-1 with TRBJ2-1, with 10 nucleotides matching TRBD2. This CDR3 is 19 amino acids long. V shed 4 bases and J 8 bases; nucleotides not matched to a gene: 21. From germline, CDR1 is SGHRS and CDR2 YFSETQ. CDR3 sequence reads: CASSQWKLAGDVEVHEQFF. CDR3 nucleotide sequence: TGCGCCAGCAGCCAATGGAAGCTAGCGGGAGACGTGGAGGTCCATGAGCAGTTCTTC. The full variable domain, in which reference TRBV5-1 and TRBJ2-1 provide the parts outside the CDR3, is KAGVTQTPRYLIKTRGQQVTLSCSPISGHRSVSWYQQTPGQGLQFLFEYFSETQRNKGNFPGRFSGRQFSNSRSEMNVSTLELGDSALYLCASSQWKLAGDVEVHEQFFGPGTRLTVL.

This clonotype occurred a few times. The chain links TRBV7-2 to TRBJ1-2, with D perhaps TRBD1 (5 bases). CDR3 size: 12 residues. Germline V gives CDR1 SGHTA, CDR2 FQGNSA. Trimming shortened V by 6 bases and J by 8 bases, and 13 bases separated the two germline ends. CDR3 coding DNA: TGTGCCAGCAGGGAGCAGGGCCGGGGCTACACCTTC. Protein sequence: CASREQGRGYTF.

This chain links TRBV5-4 with TRBJ1-2; TRBD1 might be the D (5 bases). CDR3 length: 13 amino acids. Germline-derived CDR1 and CDR2 are SGHNT and YYREEE (reference sequence). The V gene lost 4 bases and the J gene lost 3 bases, with 10 bases spanning the gap. This chain's CDR3 is CASSGDRHYGYTF. The CDR3 DNA reads TGTGCCAGCAGCGGGGACCGCCACTATGGCTACACCTTC.

V is TRBV7-6 and J is TRBJ2-7; 7 positions match TRBD1. The ends lost 8 bases at V and 6 bases at J; junction bases unmatched: 13. Germline V gene sequence: CDR1 SGHVS, CDR2 FNYEAQ. There are 14 residues in the CDR3. The CDR3 reads CASQPRQGTREQYF. The CDR3 DNA reads as TGTGCCAGCCAACCTCGACAGGGAACGCGCGAGCAGTACTTC.

This chain links TRBV14 with TRBJ2-7; tentatively, D is TRBD2 (5 bases). CDR1 is SGHDN, CDR2 FVKESK, per germline. The CDR3 loop spans 16 amino acids. The V end lost 2 bases, the J end lost 0 bases, and 14 bases lay between the germline ends. CDR3 bases: TGTGCCAGCAGCCAACTGGGCGGGCGATACTCCTACGAGCAGTACTTC. It is translated as CASSQLGGRYSYEQYF.

The V gene is TRBV6-2 or TRBV6-3, the J gene TRBJ2-1; no clear D. V was clipped by 8 bases and J by 9 bases, with 5 bases between them. Per the germline V gene, CDR1 is MNHEY and CDR2 is SVGEGT. The CDR3 covers 9 residues. The CDR3 is CASGCEQFF. In nucleotides, the CDR3 is TGTGCCAGCGGGTGTGAGCAGTTCTTC.

This rearrangement joins TRBV12-3 or TRBV12-4 to TRBJ1-5, with 9 bases lining up with TRBD1. Trimming at V came to 6 bases and at J to 7 bases, leaving 10 bases not matched to a gene. CDR3 length: 15 residues. CDR3 loop: CASSWGQGERQPQHF. The CDR3 nucleotides are TGTGCCAGCAGCTGGGGACAGGGAGAGCGGCAGCCCCAGCATTTT.

The rearrangement links TRBV5-5 to TRBJ2-7; 10 positions agree with TRBD2. The CDR3 is 15 amino acids. V was clipped by 0 bases and J by 8 bases; unmatched bases: 8. Germline CDR1 is SGHKS and CDR2 is YYEKEE (reference sequence). The CDR3 here is CASSLDGLAVPQQYF. The CDR3 DNA sequence: TGTGCCAGCAGCTTGGATGGACTAGCGGTTCCCCAGCAGTACTTC.

The CDR3: CASILGVGLAGSETYNEQFF. The CDR3 region has the DNA TGTGCCAGCATCCTTGGGGTGGGACTAGCGGGGTCCGAAACCTACAATGAGCAGTTCTTC. V gene TRBV28 combines with J gene TRBJ2-1; TRBD2 matches 13 bases. Per the germline V gene, CDR1 is MDHEN and CDR2 is SYDVKM. The CDR3 covers 20 residues. V lost 7 bases and J lost 2; bases outside the gene matches: 17.

This CDR3 reads CASSYRPLAPDTQYF. The CDR3 DNA follows: TGTGCCAGCAGTTATCGTCCCTTAGCGCCAGATACGCAGTATTTT. The V and J genes are TRBV6-2 or TRBV6-3 and TRBJ2-3; D may be TRBD2 (5 bases). Germline V gives CDR1 MNHEY, CDR2 SVGEGT. V lost 3 bases to trimming and J lost 4 bases, with 14 bases between them. CDR3 length: 15 residues.

The chain has TRBV20-1 and TRBJ2-7; 13 nucleotides agree with TRBD2. J was trimmed by 2 bases and V by 6 bases; bases with no gene match: 7. The CDR3 runs 15 residues. Germline V lookup: CDR1 DFQATT, CDR2 SNEGSKA (reference sequence). CDR3 nucleotides: TGCAGTGCAAACCCAGGGACTAGCGGGACCTACGAGCAGTACTTC. Its translation is CSANPGTSGTYEQYF.

The chain uses TRBV20-1 and TRBJ1-2; the D is unclear. V was trimmed by 5 bases and J by 4 bases, leaving 11 bases between them. The CDR3 spans 12 residues. Germline lookup yields CDR1 DFQATT and CDR2 SNEGSKA (reference sequence). The CDR3 bases are TGCAGTGCTCCGAGGGTTCGCTATGGCTACACCTTC. It translates to CSAPRVRYGYTF.

There are a few counts of this clonotype. This chain uses TRBV20-1 with TRBJ1-1; 7 bases line up with TRBD1. Trimming at V came to 6 bases and at J to 1 base, leaving 2 bases not matched to a gene. CDR3 size: 12 residues. The germline gives CDR1 DFQATT, CDR2 SNEGSKA (reference sequence). CDR3 sequence reads: CSARTGNTEAFF. As DNA, the CDR3 is TGCAGTGCCCGGACAGGGAACACTGAAGCTTTCTTT.

This chain links TRBV2 with TRBJ2-3, with 8 bases lining up with TRBD2. J lost 4 bases, V lost 0 bases, and 6 bases had no gene match. CDR1 is SNHLY, CDR2 FYNNEI, per germline. The CDR3 has 16 amino acids. DNA of the CDR3: TGTGCCAGCAGTGAAGCAGGTCGGGAGGGTCCAGATACGCAGTATTTT. This sequence encodes CASSEAGREGPDTQYF.

The genes are TRBV5-4 and TRBJ2-7; TRBD2 matches at 7 bases. This CDR3 is 16 amino acids long. Germline assignment: CDR1 SGHNT and CDR2 YYREEE (reference sequence). J was trimmed by 2 bases and V by 0 bases; bases with no gene match: 8. The CDR3, as DNA: TGTGCCAGCAGCTTGGGGGCGGGCGGGAGTACCTACGAGCAGTACTTC. Amino acid sequence: CASSLGAGGSTYEQYF.